These 8 T cell receptor beta chains came from one sample sequenced in a study of beta chain features in type 1 diabetes. Study-wide findings and caveats: Shortening that was moderate but significant affected the TCRB CDR3s of Type 1 diabetes patients in all four CD4+ subsets.

Their antigen targets remain unknown. The investigators reverse transcribed all of the isolated RNA, so they sequenced expressed TCRB transcripts. The table came from immunoSEQ multiplex PCR; TCRdb's copy has only in-frame clones and leaves some out. The data show over 600,000 clones, 9.5% to 15% seen once. The sample taken for sequencing was naive CD4+ T cells from blood. These receptors were collected from a man aged 25-45 years with type 1 diabetes.

The chain uses TRBV9 and TRBJ2-6, with 8 bases fitting TRBD1. Germline values: CDR1 SGDLS, CDR2 YYNGEE. V was clipped by 4 bases and J by 2 bases; unmatched bases: 11. This CDR3 region has 18 residues. The CDR3 DNA reads TGTGCCAGCAGCCCCCGGACAGGGATGGGTGCTGGGGCCAACGTCCTGACTTTC. This translates into CASSPRTGMGAGANVLTF.

This chain uses TRBV9 with TRBJ2-7; 16 bases align to TRBD2. Germline V gene data show CDR1 as SGDLS and CDR2 as YYNGEE. The CDR3 length is 17 residues. V lost 4 bases and J lost 4; bases outside the gene matches: 8. CDR3 loop: CASSLGTSGGAWYEQYF. In DNA, the CDR3 is TGTGCCAGCAGCCTCGGGACTAGCGGGGGGGCCTGGTACGAGCAGTACTTC.

The CDR3: CASRTVANYGYTF. The CDR3 nucleotides read TGTGCCAGCCGGACGGTAGCTAACTATGGCTACACCTTC. The genes are TRBV28 and TRBJ1-2; no clear D gene. The CDR3 has 13 residues. V dropped 8 bases and J dropped 0 bases, with 10 bases sitting between them. The germline V gene has CDR1 MDHEN and CDR2 SYDVKM.

This clone was picked up a small number of times. This chain links TRBV6-1 with TRBJ2-7; 9 positions agree with TRBD1. Germline CDR1 MNHNS, CDR2 SASEGT. This CDR3 is built from 15 residues. The V gene end was trimmed by 4 bases and the J gene end by 2 bases; junction bases not matched to a gene: 6. The CDR3 loop reads CASSAGTGLTYEQYF. In DNA, the CDR3 is TGTGCCAGCAGTGCGGGGACAGGGTTAACCTACGAGCAGTACTTC.

This clone was picked up a small number of times. The rearrangement joins TRBV28 to TRBJ2-7, with TRBD2 matching over 9 bases. The CDR3 is made up of 15 amino acids. CDR1 and CDR2 from the germline V gene are MDHEN and SYDVKM. Trimming took 4 bases from V and 2 from J; bases not matched to a gene: 6. The CDR3 nucleotides read TGTGCCAGCAGTTCCACCGCGGGGGGGACCTACGAGCAGTACTTC. Translated, it gives CASSSTAGGTYEQYF.

The V call is TRBV5-1, the J call TRBJ2-5, with 9 nucleotides matching TRBD1. The CDR3 is 16 amino acids. The V segment lost 4 bases and the J segment 5 bases; nucleotides outside the gene matches: 12. Germline V CDR1 and CDR2: SGHRS, YFSETQ. The CDR3 is CASSPPGQGLWETQYF. In DNA, the CDR3 is TGCGCCAGCAGCCCTCCAGGACAGGGGTTATGGGAGACCCAGTACTTC. The full variable domain, its missing parts supplied by reference TRBV5-1 and TRBJ2-5, is KAGVTQTPRYLIKTRGQQVTLSCSPISGHRSVSWYQQTPGQGLQFLFEYFSETQRNKGNFPGRFSGRQFSNSRSEMNVSTLELGDSALYLCASSPPGQGLWETQYFGPGTRLLVL.

The chain uses TRBV4-3 and TRBJ2-2; D may be TRBD1 (5 bases). The CDR3 covers 17 residues. Deletions cut 0 bases from V and 3 bases from J, with 14 bases between. From germline, CDR1 is LGHNA and CDR2 YSLEER. The CDR3 coding sequence is TGCGCCAGCAGCCAAGAAATCAACAGGCTCCACACCGGGGAGCTGTTTTTT. Amino acid sequence: CASSQEINRLHTGELFF.

V gene TRBV7-2 combines with J gene TRBJ2-3, with D possibly being TRBD2 (6 bases). Per the germline V gene, CDR1 is SGHTA and CDR2 is FQGNSA. The length of the CDR3 is 14 residues. V was clipped by 1 base and J by 5 bases, with 10 bases between them. The DNA for the CDR3 is TGTGCCAGCAGCTTAGGGGCCGGGAGAGATACGCAGTATTTT. Amino acid sequence: CASSLGAGRDTQYF.